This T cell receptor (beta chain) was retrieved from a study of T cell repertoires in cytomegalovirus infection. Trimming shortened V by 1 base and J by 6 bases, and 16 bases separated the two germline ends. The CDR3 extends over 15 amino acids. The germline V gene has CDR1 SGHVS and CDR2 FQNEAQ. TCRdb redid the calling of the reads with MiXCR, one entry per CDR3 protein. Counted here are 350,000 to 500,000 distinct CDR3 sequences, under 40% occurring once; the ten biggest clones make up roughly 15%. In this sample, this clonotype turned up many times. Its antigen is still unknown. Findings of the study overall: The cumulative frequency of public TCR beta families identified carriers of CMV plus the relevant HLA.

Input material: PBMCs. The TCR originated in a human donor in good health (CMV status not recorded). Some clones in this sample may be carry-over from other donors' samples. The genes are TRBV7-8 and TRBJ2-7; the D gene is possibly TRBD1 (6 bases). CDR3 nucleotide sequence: TGTGCCAGCAGCTTAGGACAGGTGTTCCCTCGCGAGCAGTACTTC. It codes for CASSLGQVFPREQYF.